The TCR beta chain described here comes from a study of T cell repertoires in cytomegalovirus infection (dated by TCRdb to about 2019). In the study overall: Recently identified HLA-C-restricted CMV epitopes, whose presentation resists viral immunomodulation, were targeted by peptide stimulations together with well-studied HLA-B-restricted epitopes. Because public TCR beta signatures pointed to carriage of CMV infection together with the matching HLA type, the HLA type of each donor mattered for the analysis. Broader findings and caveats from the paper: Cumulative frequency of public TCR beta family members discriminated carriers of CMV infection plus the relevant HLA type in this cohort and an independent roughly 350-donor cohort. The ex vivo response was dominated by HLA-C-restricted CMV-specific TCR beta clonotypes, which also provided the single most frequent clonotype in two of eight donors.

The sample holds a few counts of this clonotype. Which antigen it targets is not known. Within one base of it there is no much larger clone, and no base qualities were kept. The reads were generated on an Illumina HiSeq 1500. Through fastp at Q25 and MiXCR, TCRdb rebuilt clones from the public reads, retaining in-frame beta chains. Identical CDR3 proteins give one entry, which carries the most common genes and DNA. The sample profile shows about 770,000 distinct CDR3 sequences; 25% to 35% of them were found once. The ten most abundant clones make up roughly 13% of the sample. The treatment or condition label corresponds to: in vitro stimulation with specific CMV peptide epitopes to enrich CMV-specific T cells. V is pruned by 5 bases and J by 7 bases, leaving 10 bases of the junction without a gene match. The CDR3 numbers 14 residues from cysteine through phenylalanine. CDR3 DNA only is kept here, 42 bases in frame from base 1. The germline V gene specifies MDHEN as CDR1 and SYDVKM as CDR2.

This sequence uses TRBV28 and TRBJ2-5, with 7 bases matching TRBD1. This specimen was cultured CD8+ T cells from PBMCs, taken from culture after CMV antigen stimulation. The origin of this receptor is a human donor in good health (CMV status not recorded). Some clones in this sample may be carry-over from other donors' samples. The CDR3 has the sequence CASSLDREVWTQYF. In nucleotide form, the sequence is TGTGCCAGCAGTCTAGACAGGGAAGTTTGGACCCAGTACTTC.